The clone carrying this T cell receptor (beta chain) appeared once. Its specificity is unknown. This sample is part of a study of beta chain features in type 1 diabetes. Donors underwent one heparinised blood draw, 90 to 150 mL on average. Isolation of CD4+ naive, central memory, regulatory and stem cell-like memory cells was achieved by sorting via CD45RO/CCR7/CD25/CD127/CD95/CD27. TCRB transcripts that were expressed got sequenced, as all of the isolated RNA had been reverse transcribed. Profiling relied on immunoSEQ multiplex PCR, and the TCRdb table lists in-frame clones only, not all of them. The sample shows approximately 270,000 clones, approximately 15% of them seen only once. Study-wide results and limits: TCRB CDR3 length was moderately but significantly reduced in all four CD4+ subsets of Type 1 diabetes patients. In the patient group, naive, central memory and Treg TCRB repertoires seemed more alike than in the healthy donor group.

This receptor was identified in a man younger than 45 with type 1 diabetes. Sequencing was performed on naive CD4+ T cells from blood.

The CDR3 reads CASGHSSKTSSYEQYF. The CDR3 DNA follows: TGTGCCAGCGGTCACAGCTCAAAGACGAGCTCCTACGAGCAGTACTTC. The chain uses TRBV6-6 and TRBJ2-7, with unresolved D. The V end lost 8 bases, the J end lost 0 bases, and 20 bases lay between the germline ends. From germline, CDR1 is MNHNY and CDR2 SVGAGI (reference sequence). The CDR3 is 16 residues long.